This T cell receptor beta chain was captured in a study of blood T cell repertoires in COVID-19. Study-wide context: The samples span acute and convalescent COVID-19 from the United States, Italy and Spain. The analysed material was cDNA or gDNA that came from T cells, B-cell-depleted T cells, or PBMCs.

Original data processing: From reference gene primer amplification, estimates of nucleated cell counts were derived. The method was immunoSEQ multiplex PCR; TCRdb's version includes in-frame clones alone and lacks a portion of them. The V and J calls and clone size were taken over from that table, and D and trimming were inferred from the DNA. This repertoire shows roughly 68,000 clones, approximately 85% found once; its top ten account for roughly 40%. The Seattle site enrolled patients during active infection and followed them longitudinally. Per germline, CDR1 LGHDT and CDR2 YNNKEL (reference sequence). V lost 10 bases, J lost 5 bases, and 5 bases lay in between. The CDR3 contains 9 residues.

Sequenced sample: peripheral blood. The V call is TRBV3-1 (or the pseudogene TRBV3-2), the J call TRBJ1-2; no clear D. The origin of this receptor is a woman aged 60-75 years with COVID-19, enrolled during active disease. Here the CDR3 DNA reads TGTGCCACCCAGTATGGCTACACCTTC. Encoded protein: CATQYGYTF.